This T cell receptor (beta chain) was observed in a study of CD8+ T cells in alopecia areata. For the study at large: Treated individuals took tofacitinib by mouth, 5 to 10 mg twice daily.

Reverse transcribed after extraction, RNA yielded cDNA as the sequencing template. TCRdb's copy holds only in-frame clones and misses some; the assay was immunoSEQ multiplex PCR. The sample includes approximately 150,000 clones, about 67% of them seen just once. This clone was observed a few times. This specimen was CD8+ T cells sorted from blood, taken at week 0. The TCR sequence derives from a human donor with alopecia areata.

The CDR3 loop is CASGLVPTGDPPYEQYF. CDR3 nucleotides: TGTGCTAGTGGTTTGGTACCAACAGGGGACCCTCCCTACGAGCAGTACTTC. The chain uses TRBV12-5 and TRBJ2-7; 7 bases are shared with TRBD1. The CDR3 extends over 17 amino acids. V lost 0 bases, J lost 2 bases, and 10 bases stayed unmatched. Germline V CDR1 and CDR2: LGHNT, FRNRAP. The whole variable domain, remainder taken from reference TRBV12-5 and TRBJ2-7, is DARVTQTPRHKVTEMGQEVTMRCQPILGHNTVFWYRQTMMQGLELLAYFRNRAPLDDSGMPKDRFSAEMPDATLATLKIQPSEPRDSAVYFCASGLVPTGDPPYEQYFGPGTRLTVT.